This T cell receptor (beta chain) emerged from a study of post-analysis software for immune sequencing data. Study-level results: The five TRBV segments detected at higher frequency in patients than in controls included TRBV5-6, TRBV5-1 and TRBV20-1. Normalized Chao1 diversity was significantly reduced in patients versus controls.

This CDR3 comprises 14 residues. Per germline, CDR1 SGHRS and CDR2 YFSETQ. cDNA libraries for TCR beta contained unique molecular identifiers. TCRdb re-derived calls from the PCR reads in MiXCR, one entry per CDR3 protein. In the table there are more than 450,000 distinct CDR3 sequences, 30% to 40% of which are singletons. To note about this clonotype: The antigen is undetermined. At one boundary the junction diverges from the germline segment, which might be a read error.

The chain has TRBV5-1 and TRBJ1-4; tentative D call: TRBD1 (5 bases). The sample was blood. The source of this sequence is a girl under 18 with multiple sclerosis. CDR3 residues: CTSSLSRGDEKLFF. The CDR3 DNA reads TGCACCAGCAGCTTGTCGAGAGGGGATGAAAAACTGTTTTTT.